The rows below give T cell receptor beta chains drawn from one sample of a study of regulatory T cells in long-lasting Graves disease. TCRdb redid the calling of the multiplex PCR reads with MiXCR, one entry per CDR3 protein. The sample yields 200,000 to 300,000 distinct CDR3 sequences, 20% to 25% seen once. The sequences come from peripheral blood mononuclear cells (PBMCs), collected at new diagnosis, from a patient treated with antithyroid drugs. These TCRs come from a female donor with Graves disease. Both conserved end residues are part of each CDR3. Each record gives: V gene, D gene, J gene, clone size, CDR3 length, CDR3 protein, CDR3 DNA. The D gene is left open where the match is weak. Expanded clones get a size class; other rows say once, few or many, or leave the size out.

>TRBV3-2|-|TRBJ2-1|many|19
CASSQEALAGLSSYNEQFF
TGTGCCAGCAGCCAAGAAGCGCTAGCGGGCCTGAGCTCCTACAATGAGCAGTTCTTC
>TRBV11-2|TRBD1|TRBJ2-7|many|15
CASSPRGQGPYEQYF
TGTGCCAGCAGCCCCCGGGGACAGGGACCCTACGAGCAGTACTTC
>TRBV6-4|-|TRBJ1-6|few|13
CASSDSGNSPLHF
TGTGCCAGCAGTGACTCGGGGAATTCACCCCTCCACTTT
>TRBV6-1|TRBD1|TRBJ2-7|-|15
CASSDPGQGIHEQYF
TGTGCCAGCAGTGACCCGGGACAGGGGATCCACGAGCAGTACTTC
>TRBV7-2|TRBD1|TRBJ1-1|many|16
CASSLQIQGYGTEAFF
TGTGCCAGCAGCTTACAGATACAGGGGTACGGCACTGAAGCTTTCTTT
>TRBV20-1|-|TRBJ1-5|-|15
CSVAKRNRRNQPQHF
TGCAGTGTCGCAAAGAGGAACCGTCGGAATCAGCCCCAGCATTTT
>TRBV20-1|TRBD1|TRBJ2-1|many|15
CSALTTDRGQDEQFF
TGCAGTGCACTAACCACGGACAGGGGGCAGGATGAGCAGTTCTTC
>TRBV19|-|TRBJ2-2|-|16
CASSIRGGRETGELFF
TGTGCCAGTAGTATAAGGGGCGGCAGGGAAACCGGGGAGCTGTTTTTT
>TRBV20-1|TRBD2|TRBJ2-1|-|16
CSADLTSGGTNNEQFF
TGCAGTGCTGACCTCACTAGCGGGGGGACAAACAATGAGCAGTTCTTC
>TRBV6-6|-|TRBJ2-2|few|16
CASSYFPAGESGELFF
TGTGCCAGCAGTTACTTCCCGGCAGGGGAGAGCGGGGAGCTGTTTTTT
>TRBV28|TRBD2|TRBJ2-3|-|15
CASQAPGLARGTQYF
TGTGCCAGCCAGGCCCCCGGACTAGCGAGGGGTACGCAGTATTTT
>TRBV7-3|-|TRBJ2-1|-|14
CASSFAGAYNEQFF
TGTGCCAGCAGCTTTGCGGGGGCGTACAATGAGCAGTTCTTC
>TRBV10-2|-|TRBJ2-5|many|14
CASSESWGQETQYF
TGCGCCAGCAGTGAGAGCTGGGGACAAGAGACCCAGTACTTC
>TRBV2|-|TRBJ2-3|-|13
CASSDGLPDTQYF
TGTGCCAGCAGTGACGGCTTGCCAGATACGCAGTATTTT
>TRBV2|TRBD1|TRBJ1-5|-|13
CASGTGVNQPQHF
TGTGCCAGCGGGACAGGCGTCAATCAGCCCCAGCATTTT
>TRBV5-1|TRBD1|TRBJ2-7|many|17
CASSGTGTGGSSYEQYF
TGCGCCAGCAGCGGAACCGGGACAGGGGGTTCATCCTACGAGCAGTACTTC
>TRBV20-1|TRBD2|TRBJ2-7|-|15
CSAPPWASGTYEQYF
TGCAGTGCTCCCCCTTGGGCTAGCGGGACATACGAGCAGTACTTC
>TRBV6-5|TRBD1|TRBJ1-1|few|16
CASSYLGQGAATEAFF
TGTGCCAGCAGTTATTTGGGACAGGGGGCAGCCACTGAAGCTTTCTTT
>TRBV20-1|-|TRBJ1-2|many|13
CSVRTPGNYGYTF
TGCAGTGTTAGAACTCCGGGGAACTATGGCTACACCTTC
>TRBV15|TRBD2|TRBJ2-3|many|14
CATSIAGGGDTQYF
TGTGCCACCAGCATTGCGGGAGGGGGAGATACGCAGTATTTT
>TRBV3-1|TRBD1|TRBJ1-1|-|15
CASSLTQGLNTEAFF
TGTGCCAGCAGCTTGACACAGGGGTTGAACACTGAAGCTTTCTTT
>TRBV9|-|TRBJ2-2|-|16
CASSVAGFANTGELFF
TGTGCCAGCAGCGTAGCGGGTTTCGCGAACACCGGGGAGCTGTTTTTT
>TRBV6-2/TRBV6-3|-|TRBJ2-7|few|13
CASSSFGSYGQYF
TGTGCCAGCAGTTCTTTCGGATCCTACGGGCAGTACTTC
>TRBV19|-|TRBJ2-2|many|13
CASSTRRAGELFF
TGTGCCAGTAGTACGAGACGGGCCGGGGAGCTGTTTTTT
>TRBV5-1|TRBD1|TRBJ1-2|many|15
CASSFRDRGRDGYTF
TGTGCCAGCAGCTTCCGGGACAGGGGGCGGGATGGCTACACCTTC
>TRBV4-3|-|TRBJ1-1|many|12
CASSPRAGDAFF
TGCGCCAGCAGCCCGCGAGCGGGGGACGCTTTCTTT
>TRBV15|-|TRBJ2-1|many|13
CATSRETGREQFF
TGTGCCACCAGCAGAGAAACAGGGAGAGAGCAGTTCTTC
>TRBV7-9|-|TRBJ2-3|few|15
CASSLVGVGQDTQYF
TGTGCCAGCAGCTTAGTGGGCGTAGGTCAGGATACGCAGTATTTT
>TRBV18|-|TRBJ2-5|-|14
CASSPRFTQETQYF
TGTGCCAGCTCACCCCGATTTACCCAAGAGACCCAGTACTTC
>TRBV5-1|-|TRBJ2-7|many|14
CASSSDRPVGEQYF
TGCGCCAGCAGCTCCGACAGGCCGGTGGGCGAGCAGTACTTC
>TRBV10-1|TRBD2|TRBJ2-3|many|17
CASSESTSGWPMHTQYF
TGCGCCAGCAGTGAGTCGACTAGCGGGTGGCCAATGCATACGCAGTATTTT
>TRBV10-2|-|TRBJ2-3|many|15
CASRYGPGAADTQYF
TGCGCCAGCAGATATGGCCCCGGGGCGGCAGATACGCAGTATTTT
>TRBV5-1|-|TRBJ1-5|-|15
CASSLSDGGFAPQHF
TGCGCCAGCAGCTTGTCTGACGGTGGGTTCGCGCCCCAGCATTTT
>TRBV2|-|TRBJ1-1|many|13
CASRDRGRTEAFF
TGTGCCAGCAGGGACCGAGGGCGCACTGAAGCTTTCTTT
>TRBV15|-|TRBJ2-7|-|14
CATSRAGEGYEQYF
TGTGCCACCAGCAGAGCAGGGGAGGGCTACGAGCAGTACTTC
>TRBV5-4|TRBD1|TRBJ1-2|-|15
CASSLPGGLDYGYTF
TGTGCCAGCAGCTTGCCAGGGGGTTTGGACTATGGCTACACCTTC
>TRBV3-1|TRBD2|TRBJ2-5|many|15
CASSLSGGAFKTQYF
TGTGCCAGCAGCCTTAGCGGGGGGGCCTTTAAGACCCAGTACTTC
>TRBV4-3|TRBD1|TRBJ2-1|few|16
CASSQDRVSSYNEQFF
TGCGCCAGCAGCCAGGACAGGGTAAGCTCCTACAATGAGCAGTTCTTC
>TRBV20-1|-|TRBJ2-7|many|12
CSARTAVYEQYF
TGCAGTGCTAGGACAGCAGTCTACGAGCAGTACTTC
>TRBV5-8|-|TRBJ2-5|many|14
CASSKGPSEETQYF
TGTGCCAGCAGCAAGGGACCATCCGAGGAGACCCAGTACTTC
>TRBV6-1|TRBD1|TRBJ1-1|-|16
CASSEYRGRLNTEAFF
TGTGCCAGCAGCGAGTACAGGGGGCGACTAAACACTGAAGCTTTCTTT
>TRBV6-1|-|TRBJ2-5|many|13
CAAKGTGSETQYF
TGTGCCGCTAAAGGAACAGGGTCAGAGACCCAGTACTTC
>TRBV15|TRBD1|TRBJ2-3|-|16
CATSQDRGQGADTQYF
TGTGCCACCAGCCAGGATCGGGGACAGGGGGCTGATACGCAGTATTTT
>TRBV20-1|TRBD1|TRBJ1-2|many|13
CSANGDRVDGYTF
TGCAGTGCCAACGGAGACAGGGTAGATGGCTACACCTTC
>TRBV5-4|TRBD1|TRBJ1-2|-|15
CASSFPPGQGVGYTF
TGTGCCAGCAGCTTTCCCCCGGGACAGGGAGTAGGGTACACCTTC
>TRBV3-1|-|TRBJ1-1|many|12
CASSQDGGLAFF
TGTGCCAGCAGCCAAGATGGGGGATTAGCTTTCTTT
>TRBV6-2/TRBV6-3|TRBD2|TRBJ2-7|many|15
CASSYSSGRGYEQYF
TGTGCCAGCAGTTACTCAAGCGGGAGGGGGTACGAGCAGTACTTC
>TRBV7-9|TRBD2|TRBJ2-7|many|13
CASTFSGGTEQYF
TGTGCCAGCACTTTTAGCGGGGGTACCGAGCAGTACTTC
>TRBV11-2|TRBD1|TRBJ2-1|-|12
CASSFPGTGKFF
TGTGCCAGCAGCTTTCCCGGGACAGGGAAGTTCTTC
>TRBV30|TRBD1|TRBJ1-2|many|15
CAWVLGQGLNYGYTF
TGTGCCTGGGTCCTCGGACAGGGCTTGAACTATGGCTACACCTTC
>TRBV6-1|-|TRBJ2-3|-|16
CASGARAHASTDTQYF
TGTGCCAGCGGGGCCCGGGCTCATGCTAGCACAGATACGCAGTATTTT
>TRBV4-1|-|TRBJ1-1|many|13
CASSQGPGQEAFF
TGTGCCAGCAGCCAAGGGCCGGGCCAAGAAGCTTTCTTT